The 26 T cell receptor beta chains below come from one sample, sequenced in a study of OX40 agonist ivuxolimab in advanced cancers. Measured with immunoSEQ multiplex PCR; TCRdb has only the in-frame clones, and not every one. In the table there are over 30,000 clones, less than 85% of which are singletons. Sequences were derived from CD4+ or CD8+ T cells sorted from blood, sampled in a trial of the OX40 agonist ivuxolimab. The receptors stem from an adult with an advanced solid tumor such as melanoma, head and neck, liver or kidney cancer.

The J gene is TRBJ2-5, the V gene TRBV6-1; 9 positions agree with TRBD1. V lost 6 bases to trimming and J lost 5 bases; unmatched junction nucleotides: 4. The germline V gene encodes CDR1 MNHNS and CDR2 SASEGT. CDR3 length: 13 residues. CDR3 amino acids: CASSRDRDETQYF. The CDR3 nucleotides read TGTGCCAGCAGCCGGGACAGGGATGAGACCCAGTACTTC.

This chain uses TRBV6-4 with TRBJ1-5; D possibly corresponds to TRBD1 (6 bases). This CDR3 has 15 residues. Germline CDR1 reads MRHNA; CDR2 reads SNTAGT. The V end was cut by 4 bases, the J end by 5 bases, with 15 bases between. CDR3 amino acids: CASSGRQESDQPQHF. In nucleotides, the CDR3 is TGTGCCAGCAGTGGACGACAGGAATCAGATCAGCCCCAGCATTTT.

The rearrangement uses TRBV12-5 and TRBJ2-1; 12 bases line up with TRBD2. V gave up 2 bases and J gave up 4 bases; unmatched junction bases: 3. The CDR3 has 16 amino acids. From germline, CDR1 is LGHNT and CDR2 FRNRAP. The CDR3 DNA is TGTGCTAGTGGTTTGCCAACTAGCGGGGGGTACAATGAGCAGTTCTTC. This translates into CASGLPTSGGYNEQFF.

This CDR3 is CASSPLRDSHEKLFF. The DNA of the CDR3 is TGCGCCAGCAGCCCTTTAAGGGACAGCCATGAAAAACTGTTTTTT. The rearrangement joins TRBV5-1 to TRBJ1-4; 7 bases fit TRBD1. J lost 6 bases, V lost 4 bases, and 9 bases had no gene match. Germline values: CDR1 SGHRS, CDR2 YFSETQ. This CDR3 is built from 15 residues.

The CDR3 nucleotides are TGTGCCAGCAGCCCTGGACTAGTGAGGGAGGAGACCCAGTACTTC. This translates into CASSPGLVREETQYF. The rearrangement links TRBV9 to TRBJ2-5, with 7 bases aligning to TRBD2. Losses at the gene ends were 4 bases for V and 5 bases for J; bases not matched to a gene: 11. CDR1 is SGDLS and CDR2 is YYNGEE in the germline V gene. The CDR3 runs to 15 residues.

The chain combines TRBV30 with TRBJ2-7; no clear D gene. The length of the CDR3 is 12 residues. CDR1 GTSNPN and CDR2 SVGIG come from the germline V gene (reference sequence). Trimming shortened V by 0 bases and J by 4 bases, and 7 bases separated the two germline ends. The CDR3 DNA reads TGTGCCTGGAGTGTAACGAGGTACGAGCAGTACTTC. It translates to CAWSVTRYEQYF.

With regard to this clone: The same CDR3 arises from other DNA sequences in this sample as well. The chain combines TRBV30 with TRBJ2-2; tentative D call: TRBD2 (7 bases). This CDR3 has 22 residues. V was trimmed by 0 bases and J by 4 bases, leaving 33 bases between them. Germline V gene sequence: CDR1 GTSNPN, CDR2 SVGIG (reference sequence). This chain's CDR3 is CAWSVILGQGRRRGGFTGELFF. The CDR3 bases are TGTGCCTGGAGTGTAATTCTCGGTCAGGGAAGGCGGAGGGGGGGCTTCACCGGGGAGCTGTTTTTT. The full variable domain, in which reference TRBV30 and TRBJ2-2 provide the parts outside the CDR3, is SQTIHQWPATLVQPVGSPLSLECTVEGTSNPNLYWYRQAAGRGLQLLFYSVGIGQISSEVPQNLSASRPQDRQFILSSKKLLLSDSGFYLCAWSVILGQGRRRGGFTGELFFGEGSRLTVL.

This clone has only one observation. V gene TRBV13 combines with J gene TRBJ1-2; D might be TRBD1 (6 bases). CDR3 length: 14 amino acids. Germline CDR1 PRHDT, CDR2 FYEKMQ (reference sequence). The V and J ends lost 3 bases and 7 bases respectively, with 15 bases between them. CDR3 nucleotide sequence: TGTGCCAGCAGCTTCGGCAGGCCACAGGGTGGCTACACCTTC. Encoded protein: CASSFGRPQGGYTF. Supplemented by reference TRBV13 and TRBJ1-2, the full variable domain reads AAGVIQSPRHLIKEKRETATLKCYPIPRHDTVYWYQQGPGQDPQFLISFYEKMQSDKGSIPDRFSAQQFSDYHSELNMSSLELGDSALYFCASSFGRPQGGYTFGSGTRLTVV.

The rearrangement links TRBV9 to TRBJ2-1; D gene ambiguous. Germline V CDR1 and CDR2: SGDLS, YYNGEE. V was shortened by 0 bases and J by 7 bases, with 17 bases between the two germline ends. This CDR3 region has 16 residues. The CDR3 loop reads CASSVGLATPLNEQFF. The DNA of the CDR3 is TGTGCCAGCAGCGTAGGACTCGCCACCCCCCTAAATGAGCAGTTCTTC. Drawing the rest from reference TRBV9 and TRBJ2-1, the complete variable domain is DSGVTQTPKHLITATGQRVTLRCSPRSGDLSVYWYQQSLDQGLQFLIQYYNGEERAKGNILERFSAQQFPDLHSELNLSSLELGDSALYFCASSVGLATPLNEQFFGPGTRLTVL.

The chain links TRBV30 to TRBJ1-2; D may be TRBD1 (5 bases). V gave up 5 bases and J gave up 4 bases, with 11 bases separating them. The CDR3 has 12 amino acids. CDR1 GTSNPN and CDR2 SVGIG come from the germline V gene (reference sequence). The CDR3 nucleotides read TGTGCCTGGGAAAGGGGCAGCTATGGCTACACCTTC. Translation gives CAWERGSYGYTF. The complete variable domain, with remaining parts taken from reference TRBV30 and TRBJ1-2, reads SQTIHQWPATLVQPVGSPLSLECTVEGTSNPNLYWYRQAAGRGLQLLFYSVGIGQISSEVPQNLSASRPQDRQFILSSKKLLLSDSGFYLCAWERGSYGYTFGSGTRLTVV.

The chain combines TRBV7-2 with TRBJ1-1, with D unresolved. CDR1 and CDR2 (germline): SGHTA, FQGNSA. There are 15 residues in the CDR3. V was trimmed by 2 bases and J by 4 bases, leaving 14 bases between them. The CDR3 nucleotides are TGTGCCAGCAGCTTACCTCGCGGGGTTTCCACTGAAGCTTTCTTT. Translated, it gives CASSLPRGVSTEAFF.

In the case of this clone: Sequence at one end of the junction differs from germline and may be a read error. Additional DNA sequences in this sample encode the identical CDR3. The rearrangement uses TRBV2 and TRBJ1-1; D is unresolved. This CDR3 has 16 residues. Germline V gives CDR1 SNHLY, CDR2 FYNNEI. The CDR3 region has the DNA TGTGCCAGCAGTGAAGTTGGGTATGGAGGGAACACTGAAGCCTTCTTT. It yields the protein CASSEVGYGGNTEAFF.

The chain is built from TRBV20-1 and TRBJ1-4; D not certain. This CDR3 has 10 amino acids. Germline V lookup: CDR1 DFQATT, CDR2 SNEGSKA (reference sequence). The V end was cut by 7 bases, the J end by 8 bases, with 8 bases between. Here the CDR3 reads CSVIREKLFF. In nucleotides, the CDR3 is TGCAGTGTTATTAGGGAAAAACTGTTTTTT.

Comments on this clone: This same CDR3 is encoded by further DNA sequences in the sample. CDR3 sequence reads: CASSWGVGGTGSEAFF. The CDR3 DNA is TGCGCCAGCAGCTGGGGGGTGGGGGGTACAGGCTCCGAAGCTTTCTTT. The genes are TRBV5-1 and TRBJ1-1; tentative D call: TRBD1 (5 bases). The CDR3 totals 16 residues. V was clipped by 3 bases and J by 8 bases, with 23 bases between them. In germline, CDR1 is SGHRS, CDR2 YFSETQ.

This clone is a singleton in its sample. The J gene is TRBJ2-1, the V gene TRBV6-5, with 9 bases matching TRBD1. Germline V gene sequence: CDR1 MNHEY, CDR2 SVGAGI. After removal of 5 bases from V and 2 bases from J, the junction contained 4 bases not matched to a gene. The CDR3 runs to 15 residues. CDR3 nucleotides: TGTGCCAGCAGTACGGGACAGGGAACCTACAATGAGCAGTTCTTC. Its translation: CASSTGQGTYNEQFF.

V and J are TRBV6-5 and TRBJ2-7; TRBD1 agrees at 8 bases. Per the germline V gene, CDR1 is MNHEY and CDR2 is SVGAGI. The CDR3 consists of 14 residues. Losses at the gene ends were 7 bases for V and 2 bases for J; bases not matched to a gene: 7. As DNA, the CDR3 is TGTGCCAGCACCAGTGACAGGGGTCCCTACGAGCAGTACTTC. Its protein is CASTSDRGPYEQYF.

The chain joins TRBV7-9 to TRBJ2-3, with D unresolved. Germline V lookup: CDR1 SEHNR, CDR2 FQNEAQ (reference sequence). Trimming left V 5 bases short and J 4 bases short, with 4 bases between. The CDR3 covers 11 residues. DNA of the CDR3: TGTGCCAGCAGCGTGGCAGATACGCAGTATTTT. Its translation: CASSVADTQYF.

The J gene is TRBJ2-7, the V gene TRBV2; D possibly corresponds to TRBD2 (5 bases). The V end lost 7 bases, the J end lost 0 bases, and 13 bases lay between the germline ends. The CDR3 consists of 14 residues. Germline CDR1 and CDR2: SNHLY and FYNNEI. Written as DNA, the CDR3 is TGTGCCAGCAAACGGGAATTGAGCTCCTACGAGCAGTACTTC. Its translation: CASKRELSSYEQYF.

The J gene is TRBJ1-2, the V gene TRBV25-1; D is perhaps TRBD1 (6 bases). Trimming shortened V by 3 bases and J by 8 bases, and 19 bases separated the two germline ends. Germline loops: CDR1 MGHDK, CDR2 SYGVNS. This CDR3 comprises 15 residues. The CDR3, as DNA: TGTGCCAGCAGTGACCCCGTGGGGGGCGAATGGGGCTACACCTTC. Translation: CASSDPVGGEWGYTF.

The rearrangement joins TRBV9 to TRBJ2-1, with 11 bases that match TRBD2. The CDR3 consists of 15 residues. The V and J ends lost 9 bases and 4 bases, in that order; junction bases with no gene match: 9. Germline CDR1 is SGDLS and CDR2 is YYNGEE. The CDR3 DNA is TGTGCCATCGGAAGACTAGCGGGGTCTTACAATGAGCAGTTCTTC. The encoded protein is CAIGRLAGSYNEQFF.

This chain joins TRBV19 and TRBJ2-4; TRBD2 matches 15 bases. The CDR3 length is 19 residues. Germline V gives CDR1 LNHDA, CDR2 SQIVND (reference sequence). J gave up 8 bases and V 5 bases, and 16 bases lay outside the gene matches. CDR3 region: CASSPGLAGGPIPSDIQYF. In DNA form, the CDR3 reads TGTGCCAGTAGTCCGGGACTAGCGGGGGGCCCGATCCCAAGCGACATTCAGTACTTC.

This clone was detected only a few times. The chain joins TRBV7-3 to TRBJ1-2; D not certain. Germline CDR1 reads SGHTA; CDR2 reads FQGTGA. The germline V and J ends were trimmed by 0 bases and 6 bases, with 14 bases remaining between them. The CDR3 is 15 amino acids. The CDR3 loop reads CASSLTGQPGDGYTF. Here the CDR3 DNA reads TGTGCCAGCAGCTTAACTGGGCAGCCCGGGGATGGCTACACCTTC.

This clone was picked up one time. The chain joins TRBV19 to TRBJ1-4; D unclear. Germline CDR1 reads LNHDA; CDR2 reads SQIVND (reference sequence). The CDR3 has 12 residues. The V gene lost 6 bases and the J gene lost 11 bases, with 13 bases spanning the gap. The CDR3 spells CASRDHERKLFF. CDR3 sequence (DNA): TGTGCCAGTAGGGACCATGAGAGGAAACTGTTTTTT.

The genes are TRBV6-8 and TRBJ1-2; D call uncertain. The CDR3 contains 17 residues. From germline, CDR1 is MNHGY and CDR2 SAAAGT. Trimming took 6 bases from V and 4 from J, leaving 24 bases between them. The CDR3 here is CASRQLQHPLASYGYTF. For the CDR3, the DNA is TGTGCCAGCAGACAACTCCAGCACCCCCTAGCTTCCTATGGCTACACCTTC.

J is TRBJ1-5 and V is TRBV19; 7 bases align to TRBD1. CDR3 length equals 16 residues. The germline CDR1 and CDR2 sequences are LNHDA and SQIVND (reference sequence). V shed 0 bases and J 5 bases; nucleotides not matched to a gene: 7. CDR3 DNA sequence: TGTGCCAGTAGTATAGATCGAGGGGGCCGGCATCAGCCCCAGCATTTT. This gives the protein CASSIDRGGRHQPQHF.

The V call is TRBV6-5, the J call TRBJ1-2; a possible D gene is TRBD1 (6 bases). V was cut by 5 bases and J by 8 bases, with 12 bases left in between. There are 12 residues in the CDR3. CDR1 and CDR2 (germline): MNHEY, SVGAGI. The CDR3 loop is CASSAPGEGYTF. The CDR3 coding sequence is TGTGCCAGCAGTGCCCCAGGGGAAGGCTACACCTTC.